A selection of T cell receptor beta chains follows, all from one sample in a study of chemoradiotherapy in HPV16-positive cancers. Only in-frame clones appear in the TCRdb table, and some are missing; sequencing was by immunoSEQ multiplex PCR. The sample lists thousands of clones; about four fifths were seen once. This material consisted of blood, taken from a patient who underwent chemoradiotherapy. The receptors derive from a human donor with HPV-associated anogenital cancer. The CDR3 runs from the conserved cysteine through the conserved F or W. A D gene is named only where the DNA matches it firmly. For some rows the clone size is stated as once, few or many, or as a class when expanded; others skip it.

CDR3 length: 15; V gene: TRBV6-5; clone size: .; D gene: .; J gene: TRBJ1-2; CDR3 protein: CASRPGIGGFYGYTF; CDR3 DNA: TGTGCCAGCAGACCAGGGATCGGTGGCTTCTATGGCTACACCTTC
CDR3 length: 15; V gene: TRBV6-5; clone size: .; D gene: TRBD1; J gene: TRBJ1-5; CDR3 protein: CASSRDRGLDQPQHF; CDR3 DNA: TGTGCCAGCAGTCGGGACAGGGGCCTCGATCAGCCCCAGCATTTT
CDR3 length: 17; V gene: TRBV2; clone size: .; D gene: .; J gene: TRBJ1-5; CDR3 protein: CASSEPRFHSSNQPQHF; CDR3 DNA: TGTGCCAGCAGTGAGCCCAGGTTTCATTCAAGCAATCAGCCCCAGCATTTT
CDR3 length: 14; V gene: TRBV7-8; clone size: once; D gene: TRBD1; J gene: TRBJ2-7; CDR3 protein: CASSLGDRGHEQYF; CDR3 DNA: TGTGCCAGCAGCTTAGGTGACAGGGGCCACGAGCAGTACTTC
CDR3 length: 14; V gene: TRBV11-2; clone size: few; D gene: TRBD1; J gene: TRBJ1-2; CDR3 protein: CASALGQGSYGYTF; CDR3 DNA: TGTGCCAGCGCGCTCGGACAGGGGAGCTATGGCTACACCTTC
CDR3 length: 14; V gene: TRBV6-6; clone size: once; D gene: .; J gene: TRBJ1-5; CDR3 protein: CASSLTLPNQPQHF; CDR3 DNA: TGTGCCAGCAGTTTAACTTTACCTAATCAGCCCCAGCATTTT
CDR3 length: 14; V gene: TRBV19; clone size: .; D gene: .; J gene: TRBJ2-6; CDR3 protein: CASRNTSGANVLTF; CDR3 DNA: TGTGCCAGTAGGAACACCTCTGGGGCCAACGTCCTGACTTTC
CDR3 length: 16; V gene: TRBV7-9; clone size: .; D gene: TRBD1; J gene: TRBJ1-6; CDR3 protein: CASSPTGGGYSSPLHF; CDR3 DNA: TGTGCCAGCAGCCCGACAGGGGGGGGGTATAGTTCACCCCTCCACTTT
CDR3 length: 13; V gene: TRBV6-5; clone size: .; D gene: TRBD1; J gene: TRBJ1-2; CDR3 protein: CASSNRGYYGYTF; CDR3 DNA: TGTGCCAGCAGTAACAGGGGGTACTATGGCTACACCTTC
CDR3 length: 16; V gene: TRBV2; clone size: .; D gene: .; J gene: TRBJ2-7; CDR3 protein: CASSERVAGRNVEQYF; CDR3 DNA: TGTGCCAGCAGTGAAAGGGTGGCAGGGCGTAATGTCGAGCAGTACTTC
CDR3 length: 13; V gene: TRBV6-5; clone size: .; D gene: .; J gene: TRBJ1-1; CDR3 protein: CASQFKQGNEAFF; CDR3 DNA: TGTGCCAGCCAGTTCAAACAGGGAAATGAAGCTTTCTTT
CDR3 length: 14; V gene: TRBV5-1; clone size: few; D gene: .; J gene: TRBJ1-1; CDR3 protein: CASGMGGMWAEAFF; CDR3 DNA: TGCGCCAGCGGGATGGGGGGGATGTGGGCTGAAGCTTTCTTT
CDR3 length: 16; V gene: TRBV7-2; clone size: .; D gene: .; J gene: TRBJ2-5; CDR3 protein: CASSLWGGSFQETQYF; CDR3 DNA: TGTGCCAGCAGCTTATGGGGGGGCTCCTTCCAAGAGACCCAGTACTTC
CDR3 length: 14; V gene: TRBV27; clone size: .; D gene: .; J gene: TRBJ2-5; CDR3 protein: CASSLLSHRETQYF; CDR3 DNA: TGTGCCAGCAGTTTGCTGTCTCACCGAGAGACCCAGTACTTC
CDR3 length: 14; V gene: TRBV19; clone size: .; D gene: TRBD1; J gene: TRBJ1-1; CDR3 protein: CASNTGGAGTEAFF; CDR3 DNA: TGTGCCAGTAACACAGGGGGCGCGGGCACTGAAGCTTTCTTT
CDR3 length: 14; V gene: TRBV11-3; clone size: .; D gene: TRBD2; J gene: TRBJ2-1; CDR3 protein: CASSFGGGRNEQFF; CDR3 DNA: TGTGCCAGCAGCTTCGGGGGGGGGCGCAATGAGCAGTTCTTC
CDR3 length: 16; V gene: TRBV2; clone size: .; D gene: .; J gene: TRBJ2-7; CDR3 protein: CASSAAPGTPTYEQYF; CDR3 DNA: TGTGCCAGCAGTGCCGCCCCCGGGACCCCGACCTACGAGCAGTACTTC
CDR3 length: 16; V gene: TRBV30; clone size: .; D gene: TRBD1; J gene: TRBJ1-2; CDR3 protein: CAWGRGQGAKNYGYTF; CDR3 DNA: TGTGCCTGGGGCCGGGGGCAGGGGGCGAAAAACTATGGCTACACCTTC
CDR3 length: 14; V gene: TRBV19; clone size: .; D gene: .; J gene: TRBJ1-5; CDR3 protein: CATGWPGGGQPQHF; CDR3 DNA: TGTGCCACCGGCTGGCCCGGGGGTGGGCAGCCCCAGCATTTT
CDR3 length: 13; V gene: TRBV4-2; clone size: .; D gene: .; J gene: TRBJ1-1; CDR3 protein: CASSQVLAPKAFF; CDR3 DNA: TGTGCCAGCAGCCAAGTCTTGGCCCCCAAAGCTTTCTTT
CDR3 length: 11; V gene: TRBV9; clone size: .; D gene: .; J gene: TRBJ2-1; CDR3 protein: CASSSGEEQFF; CDR3 DNA: TGTGCCAGCAGCTCCGGGGAGGAGCAGTTCTTC
CDR3 length: 14; V gene: TRBV11-2; clone size: .; D gene: .; J gene: TRBJ1-3; CDR3 protein: CASSATGPGNTIYF; CDR3 DNA: TGTGCCAGCAGCGCTACAGGGCCTGGAAACACCATATATTTT
CDR3 length: 13; V gene: TRBV29-1; clone size: .; D gene: .; J gene: TRBJ1-1; CDR3 protein: CSGQRGGETEAFF; CDR3 DNA: TGCAGCGGCCAAAGGGGGGGGGAGACTGAAGCTTTCTTT
CDR3 length: 17; V gene: TRBV5-4; clone size: .; D gene: TRBD1; J gene: TRBJ1-2; CDR3 protein: CASSLALGGQGKDGYTF; CDR3 DNA: TGTGCCAGCAGCTTGGCGCTCGGGGGACAGGGGAAGGATGGCTACACCTTC
CDR3 length: 15; V gene: TRBV7-2; clone size: .; D gene: TRBD1; J gene: TRBJ2-1; CDR3 protein: CASSLRTGRFGEQFF; CDR3 DNA: TGTGCCAGCAGCTTACGGACAGGGAGGTTTGGTGAGCAGTTCTTC
CDR3 length: 12; V gene: TRBV6-1; clone size: .; D gene: .; J gene: TRBJ1-1; CDR3 protein: CASLAMNTEAFF; CDR3 DNA: TGTGCCAGTTTAGCAATGAACACTGAAGCTTTCTTT
CDR3 length: 16; V gene: TRBV7-2; clone size: .; D gene: TRBD1; J gene: TRBJ1-2; CDR3 protein: CASSLAGTEGFYGYTF; CDR3 DNA: TGTGCCAGCAGCTTAGCCGGGACAGAAGGTTTCTATGGCTACACCTTC
CDR3 length: 13; V gene: TRBV10-3; clone size: .; D gene: TRBD1; J gene: TRBJ1-1; CDR3 protein: CAMGTEANTEAFF; CDR3 DNA: TGTGCCATGGGGACAGAGGCGAACACTGAAGCTTTCTTT
CDR3 length: 16; V gene: TRBV7-8; clone size: .; D gene: TRBD1; J gene: TRBJ2-7; CDR3 protein: CASSERQGILSYEQYF; CDR3 DNA: TGTGCCAGCAGCGAAAGACAGGGGATTCTGTCCTACGAGCAGTACTTC
CDR3 length: 14; V gene: TRBV14; clone size: .; D gene: .; J gene: TRBJ1-2; CDR3 protein: CASSQQTGPYGYTF; CDR3 DNA: TGTGCCAGCAGCCAACAAACAGGGCCATATGGCTACACCTTC
CDR3 length: 14; V gene: TRBV2; clone size: few; D gene: .; J gene: TRBJ2-6; CDR3 protein: CASSLSSGANVLTF; CDR3 DNA: TGTGCCAGCAGTTTGTCGTCTGGGGCCAACGTCCTGACTTTC
CDR3 length: 14; V gene: TRBV11-2; clone size: .; D gene: TRBD1; J gene: TRBJ1-2; CDR3 protein: CASSLRTGRIGYTF; CDR3 DNA: TGTGCCAGCAGCTTAAGGACAGGTCGGATTGGCTACACCTTC